This entry lists 10 T cell receptor beta chains sequenced from one sample in a study of Graves' ophthalmopathy and Graves' hyperthyroidism. For repertoire sequencing, the TCR beta CDR3 regions were amplified from RNA transcripts. RT-PCR was first run with HTBI primers, then multiplex PCR in a second round. TCRdb re-called the multiplex PCR reads with MiXCR, one entry per CDR3 protein. The profile shows 740,000 or so distinct CDR3 sequences, roughly 40% of them singletons. Sequenced material: peripheral blood. The source of these receptors is an adult man with Graves' ophthalmopathy.

This chain joins TRBV5-1 and TRBJ1-1, with D hard to call. The CDR3 totals 15 residues. Deletions cut 2 bases from V and 6 bases from J, with 17 bases between. Looked up from germline, CDR1 is SGHRS and CDR2 is YFSETQ. CDR3 bases: TGCGCCAGCAGCTTTTCTAGGGCGATTATCCCTGAAGCTTTCTTT. Amino acids: CASSFSRAIIPEAFF.

This clonotype has ten or more counts. This chain links TRBV7-6 with TRBJ2-7, with 8 positions matching TRBD2. Germline lookup yields CDR1 SGHVS and CDR2 FNYEAQ. The trim removed 5 bases at V and 3 bases at J, leaving 9 bases unmatched. The CDR3 runs to 15 residues. Here the CDR3 reads CASSPISGGDYEQYF. The CDR3 DNA reads TGTGCCAGCAGCCCAATAAGCGGGGGAGACTACGAGCAGTACTTC.

This clonotype was recorded at least ten times. The chain recombines TRBV29-1 with TRBJ1-1; D possibly corresponds to TRBD1 (6 bases). This CDR3 is 14 amino acids long. CDR1 SQVTM and CDR2 ANQGSEA come from the germline V gene. V was cut by 0 bases and J by 0 bases, with 8 bases left in between. The CDR3 DNA reads TGCAGCGTTGAAGATGAGGGGGTGAACACTGAAGCTTTCTTT. It specifies CSVEDEGVNTEAFF.

The chain joins TRBV2 to TRBJ2-3; 7 bases are a match to TRBD2. V lost 6 bases to trimming and J lost 2 bases; unmatched junction nucleotides: 5. Germline V gene lookup returns CDR1 SNHLY and CDR2 FYNNEI. The CDR3 covers 14 residues. Written as DNA, the CDR3 is TGTGCCAGCAGGGGGGGGGACCACACAGATACGCAGTATTTT. Encoded protein: CASRGGDHTDTQYF.

This chain joins TRBV29-1 and TRBJ2-6; D unclear. Germline values: CDR1 SQVTM, CDR2 ANQGSEA. With 8 bases removed from V and 0 bases from J, the gap between germline ends came to 11 bases. The CDR3 covers 14 residues. The CDR3 spells CSPTLTSGANVLTF. CDR3 sequence (DNA): TGCAGCCCCACCCTGACCTCTGGGGCCAACGTCCTGACTTTC.

The chain combines TRBV24-1 with TRBJ2-1, with 9 bases matching TRBD2. V dropped 4 bases and J dropped 8; count of bases not matched to a gene: 5. The CDR3 sequence is 14 residues long. Germline V gene sequence: CDR1 KGHDR, CDR2 SFDVKD. The CDR3 DNA follows: TGTGCCACCAGTGACGCGGGAGGGAGGGATGAGCAGTTCTTC. Its translation is CATSDAGGRDEQFF.

The V gene is TRBV19, the J gene TRBJ2-2, with D perhaps TRBD2 (6 bases). Trimming removed 3 bases at V and 3 bases at J, with 11 bases between. CDR3 size: 15 residues. CDR1 and CDR2 from the germline V gene are LNHDA and SQIVND (reference sequence). The CDR3 DNA is TGTGCCAGTAGTATTACGGGAGTTGACACCGGGGAGCTGTTTTTT. Its protein is CASSITGVDTGELFF.

Ten or more counts support this clonotype. The chain is built from TRBV29-1 and TRBJ1-1; D perhaps matches TRBD1 (5 bases). CDR1 SQVTM and CDR2 ANQGSEA come from the germline V gene. CDR3 length: 12 amino acids. The V and J ends lost 8 bases and 8 bases respectively, with 18 bases between them. The CDR3, as DNA: TGCAGCTTCAATGGGGGACGAGGCGAAGCTTTCTTT. Encoded protein: CSFNGGRGEAFF.

This clonotype was counted only a few times. The rearrangement links TRBV5-4 to TRBJ1-1; 8 bases align to TRBD1. CDR1 and CDR2 (germline): SGHNT, YYREEE (reference sequence). Unmatched junction bases numbered 10, after V lost 4 bases and J lost 5 bases. The CDR3 sequence is 15 residues long. CDR3 sequence (DNA): TGTGCCAGCAGCAAAAATGGACAGGGTCCGACTGAAGCTTTCTTT. Its translation is CASSKNGQGPTEAFF.

The chain joins TRBV29-1 to TRBJ2-7, with 9 bases that match TRBD1. V gave up 4 bases and J gave up 3 bases; unmatched junction bases: 7. This CDR3 has 14 amino acids. The germline CDR1 and CDR2 sequences are SQVTM and ANQGSEA. The DNA for the CDR3 is TGCAGCGTTGGCGGACAGGGGAGGTTCTACGAGCAGTACTTC. This gives the protein CSVGGQGRFYEQYF.